This TCR beta chain was recorded in a study of blood T cells in healthy people across ages. The study's findings and limits: With age, beta diversity per million T cells declined roughly linearly, significantly by approximately 40.

PCR was performed a second time for about 6 to 12 cycles using a sample-barcoded 5' primer and a J-beta primer mix. MiXCR, applied by TCRdb to the 5' RACE reads, yields one record per CDR3 protein. The sample comprises 1.4 million to 1.5 million distinct CDR3 sequences, about 40% of which are singletons, and 7% to 9.5% rests with the top ten. With regard to this clonotype: Antigen specificity is unknown.

CDR3 length: 13 residues. Per germline, CDR1 SNHLY and CDR2 FYNNEI. This sequence was found in a woman aged 18-29 years in good health. The specimen sequenced was blood. The rearrangement links TRBV2 to TRBJ2-5; 9 nucleotides agree with TRBD1. The J call may be incorrect, as the DNA end agrees better with TRBJ2-7. The CDR3 DNA reads as TGTGCCAGCGGGGGAGGGACAGGGTTCGAGCAGTACTTC. It specifies CASGGGTGFEQYF.